A selection of T cell receptor beta chains follows, all from one sample in a study of human T cells and chemical hapten exposure. TCRdb reprocessed the RACE reads with MiXCR, giving one entry per CDR3 protein. The sample contains approximately 100,000 distinct CDR3 sequences, roughly 8.8% of which appear only once. Specimen: whole blood, collected in connection with sensitization to the hapten diphenylcyclopropenone (DPC). The receptors originated from a woman in her forties with alopecia areata. Some clones in this sample may be carry-over from other donors' samples. CDR3s include the opening cysteine and the closing phenylalanine or tryptophan. Clone sizes are given selectively: once, few, many, or a class where the clone is expanded.

V	size	J	CDR3
TRBV13	few	TRBJ2-2	CARIKPTGENTGELFF
TRBV7-9	-	TRBJ2-7	CASSAGTDHEQYF
TRBV2	-	TRBJ2-5	CASNNRYSETQYF
TRBV4-1	few	TRBJ1-4	CASSQQIPSAGRKLFF
TRBV7-8	many	TRBJ2-3	CASSLGQAGWMDTQYF
TRBV3-1	many	TRBJ2-7	CASSQEPYEQYF
TRBV7-6	many	TRBJ2-3	CASSFDGGDTDTQYF
TRBV5-1	many	TRBJ1-6	CASSLDGTNFYNSPLHF
TRBV25-1	-	TRBJ1-6	CASSEWVGRGSPLHF
TRBV21-1	-	TRBJ2-7	CASSSRDREPYEQYF
TRBV29-1	-	TRBJ1-3	CSVEVAGPGNTIYF
TRBV27	-	TRBJ2-1	CASSLGGGSTYNEQFF
TRBV7-7	-	TRBJ2-5	CASSRGPQETQYF
TRBV9	many	TRBJ2-5	CASSPRLSGGVQETQYF
TRBV27	many	TRBJ2-3	CASTTAASGGAYTQYF
TRBV6-6	-	TRBJ2-3	CASSGQASGTDTQYF